This record looks at one T cell receptor beta chain sequence and its context. Its cognate antigen is unknown. The junction and the germline gene differ at one end; a read error may be behind it. The sample is drawn from a study of TIL therapy for anti-PD-1-resistant metastatic lung cancer. Notes on the study in general: Many TIL product clones were absent from baseline tumor, suggesting clonal contraction.

Sequencing used immunoSEQ v3. Sequenced by immunoSEQ multiplex PCR; TCRdb stores in-frame clones only, minus some. The sample records approximately 97,000 clones, about three fifths being singletons. As for time point: pre-treatment sample, taken before nivolumab and TIL therapy. Most excised metastases sampled were pleural nodules or supraclavicular lymph nodes. The CDR3 is made up of 14 amino acids. Germline lookup yields CDR1 KGHSH and CDR2 LQKENI. J is TRBJ1-5 and V is TRBV18, with 10 bases identical to TRBD1. This sample comprised tumor tissue, obtained at baseline. This receptor was identified in a person aged 25 to 80 with non-small cell lung cancer. The CDR3 is CVSSETGGHQPQHF. CDR3 DNA sequence: TGTGTCAGCTCAGAGACAGGGGGCCATCAGCCCCAGCATTTT. Full variable domain (remainder filled in from reference TRBV18 and TRBJ1-5): NAGVMQNPRHLVRRRGQEARLRCSPMKGHSHVYWYRQLPEEGLKFMVYLQKENIIDESGMPKERFSAEFPKEGPSILRIQQVVRGDSAAYFCVSSETGGHQPQHFGDGTRLSIL.